The source of this T cell receptor (beta chain) is a study of blood T cell repertoires in COVID-19. In the study overall: Sources were T cells, B-cell-depleted T cells, or PBMCs; the material itself was cDNA or gDNA.

Generated by immunoSEQ multiplex PCR, the TCRdb table keeps only in-frame clones and is missing some. This table holds about 64,000 clones, just over 85% found once. From germline, CDR1 is SEHNR and CDR2 FQNEAQ (reference sequence). This CDR3 comprises 15 residues. The V and J ends lost 6 bases and 4 bases, in that order; junction bases with no gene match: 9. The source is a woman aged 60 to 75 with COVID-19, enrolled during active disease. Material for sequencing was peripheral blood. The V gene is TRBV7-9, the J gene TRBJ1-1, with 9 bases lining up with TRBD1. This chain's CDR3 is CASSRDREVLTEAFF. In DNA, the CDR3 is TGTGCCAGCAGTCGGGACAGGGAAGTCCTCACTGAAGCTTTCTTT.